This record covers a single T cell receptor (beta chain). Original data processing: Nucleated cell number was recorded as an estimate derived from reference gene primer amplification. The data were produced by immunoSEQ multiplex PCR, yet TCRdb's version contains in-frame clones alone and is incomplete. That table supplies the V and J calls and clone size; D and trimming were determined from the DNA. The top ten clones hold under 4% of a sample with about 20,000 clones, roughly 88% of them seen once. These data belong to a study of blood T cell repertoires in COVID-19. Looking at the study overall: Samples came from the United States, Italy and Spain, spanning acute and convalescent COVID-19.

This TCR was recovered from a human donor in a cohort sampled during active COVID-19. Sequencing input: peripheral blood.

The CDR3: CSASLPPGNYGYTF. As DNA, the CDR3 is TGCAGTGCTAGTTTGCCCCCAGGAAACTATGGCTACACCTTC. The chain employs TRBV20-1 and TRBJ1-2, with D unclear. The CDR3 spans 14 residues. CDR1 DFQATT and CDR2 SNEGSKA come from the germline V gene (reference sequence). V lost 3 bases and J lost 2, with 13 bases in between.